This T cell receptor beta chain was identified in a study of response to subunit inactivated influenza vaccine. Study-wide results and limits: Authors proposed each seasonal influenza vaccination draws in few new T cells.

Trimming pared 6 bases from V and 9 bases from J, leaving 14 bases between. The CDR3 is made up of 12 amino acids. Germline lookup yields CDR1 MNHEY and CDR2 SVGEGT. Each CDR3 protein gets one entry after TCRdb re-called the RT-PCR reads with MiXCR. The sample holds 710,000 or so distinct CDR3 sequences; roughly 14% are singletons and the top ten take about 9.9%. This clonotype was picked up a small number of times. What it recognizes is unknown. The sequence was collected from a man aged 45-60 years who received an inactivated influenza vaccine. V and J are TRBV6-2 or TRBV6-3 and TRBJ1-1, with a possible D match to TRBD1 (6 bases). The source was PBMCs from blood, collected about 13 days after vaccination. The CDR3 sequence is CASSPGGTQAFF. CDR3 in DNA: TGTGCCAGCAGCCCTGGGGGGACACAAGCTTTCTTT.